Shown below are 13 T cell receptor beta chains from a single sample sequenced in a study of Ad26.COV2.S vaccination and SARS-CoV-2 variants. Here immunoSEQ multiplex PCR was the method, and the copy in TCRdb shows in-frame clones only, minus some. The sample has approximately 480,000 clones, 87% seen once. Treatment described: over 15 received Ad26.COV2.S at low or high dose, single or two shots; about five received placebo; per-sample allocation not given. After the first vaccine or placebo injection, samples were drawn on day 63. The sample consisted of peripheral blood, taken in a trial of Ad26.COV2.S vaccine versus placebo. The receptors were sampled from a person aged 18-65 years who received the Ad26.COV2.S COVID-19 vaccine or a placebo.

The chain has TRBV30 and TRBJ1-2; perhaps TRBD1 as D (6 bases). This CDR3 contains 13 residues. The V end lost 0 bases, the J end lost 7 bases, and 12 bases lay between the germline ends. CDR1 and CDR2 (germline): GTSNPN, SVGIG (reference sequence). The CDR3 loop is CAWSVLPGAGYTF. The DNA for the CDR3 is TGTGCCTGGAGTGTACTCCCAGGGGCTGGCTACACCTTC. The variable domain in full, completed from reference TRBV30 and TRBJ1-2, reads SQTIHQWPATLVQPVGSPLSLECTVEGTSNPNLYWYRQAAGRGLQLLFYSVGIGQISSEVPQNLSASRPQDRQFILSSKKLLLSDSGFYLCAWSVLPGAGYTFGSGTRLTVV.

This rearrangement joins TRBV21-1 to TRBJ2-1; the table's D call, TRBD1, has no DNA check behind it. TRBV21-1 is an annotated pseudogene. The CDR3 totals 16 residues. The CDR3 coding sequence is TGTGCCAGCAGCAAAGATCCGGACAGGGGGAGGGACTTGGAGTTCTTC. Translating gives CASSKDPDRGRDLEFF.

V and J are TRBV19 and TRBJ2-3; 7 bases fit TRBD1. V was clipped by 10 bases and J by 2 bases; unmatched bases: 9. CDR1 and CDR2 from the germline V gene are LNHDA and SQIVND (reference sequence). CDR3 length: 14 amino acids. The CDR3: CATSTGFATDTQYF. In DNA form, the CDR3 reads TGTGCCACCTCGACAGGGTTTGCCACAGATACGCAGTATTTT.

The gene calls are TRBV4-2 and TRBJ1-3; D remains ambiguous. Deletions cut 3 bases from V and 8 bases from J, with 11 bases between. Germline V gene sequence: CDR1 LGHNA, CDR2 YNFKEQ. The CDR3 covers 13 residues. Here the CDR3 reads CASSQAISDTIYF. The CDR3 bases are TGTGCCAGCAGCCAGGCCATAAGTGACACCATATATTTT.

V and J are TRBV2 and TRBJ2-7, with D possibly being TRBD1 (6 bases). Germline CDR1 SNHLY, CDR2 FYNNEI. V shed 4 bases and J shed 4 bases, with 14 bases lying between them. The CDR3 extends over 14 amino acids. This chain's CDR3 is CASSGGRGGYEQYF. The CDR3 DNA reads TGTGCCAGCAGTGGGGGCAGGGGTGGGTACGAGCAGTACTTC.

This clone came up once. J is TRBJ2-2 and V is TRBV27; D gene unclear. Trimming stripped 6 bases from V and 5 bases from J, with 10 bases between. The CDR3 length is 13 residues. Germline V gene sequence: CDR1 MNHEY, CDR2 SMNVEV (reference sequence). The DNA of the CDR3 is TGTGCCAGCAGAGCCCTCGTAACCGGGGAGCTGTTTTTT. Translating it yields CASRALVTGELFF.

CDR3 sequence: CASSWRMGTGGGTGELFF. DNA of the CDR3: TGTGCCAGCAGCTGGCGGATGGGGACAGGGGGAGGGACCGGGGAGCTGTTTTTT. J is TRBJ2-2 and V is TRBV5-4; 11 bases match TRBD1. Unmatched junction bases numbered 12, after V lost 3 bases and J lost 5 bases. CDR3 length: 18 amino acids. Germline loops: CDR1 SGHNT, CDR2 YYREEE (reference sequence).

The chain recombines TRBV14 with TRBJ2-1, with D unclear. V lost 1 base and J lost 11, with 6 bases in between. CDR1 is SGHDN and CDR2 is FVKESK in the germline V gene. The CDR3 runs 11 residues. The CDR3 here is CASSQGGKQFF. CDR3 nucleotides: TGTGCCAGCAGCCAAGGTGGCAAGCAGTTCTTC.

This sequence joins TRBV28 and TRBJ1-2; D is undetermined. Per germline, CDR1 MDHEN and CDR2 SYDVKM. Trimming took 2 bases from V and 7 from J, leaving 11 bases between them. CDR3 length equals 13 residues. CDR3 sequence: CASSLRGPFGYTF. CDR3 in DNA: TGTGCCAGCAGTTTACGCGGTCCTTTTGGCTACACCTTC.

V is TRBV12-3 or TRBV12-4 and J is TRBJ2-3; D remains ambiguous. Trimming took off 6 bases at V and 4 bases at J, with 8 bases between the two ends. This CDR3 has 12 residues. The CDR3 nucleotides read TGTGCCAGCAGGGTAGTAGCAGATACGCAGTATTTT. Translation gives CASRVVADTQYF.

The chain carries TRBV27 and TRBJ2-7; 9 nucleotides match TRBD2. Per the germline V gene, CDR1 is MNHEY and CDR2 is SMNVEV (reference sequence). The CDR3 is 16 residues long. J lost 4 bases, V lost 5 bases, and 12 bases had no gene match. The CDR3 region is CASSPNRRTSVYEQYF. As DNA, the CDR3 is TGTGCCAGCAGTCCAAATCGGAGGACTAGCGTTTACGAGCAGTACTTC.

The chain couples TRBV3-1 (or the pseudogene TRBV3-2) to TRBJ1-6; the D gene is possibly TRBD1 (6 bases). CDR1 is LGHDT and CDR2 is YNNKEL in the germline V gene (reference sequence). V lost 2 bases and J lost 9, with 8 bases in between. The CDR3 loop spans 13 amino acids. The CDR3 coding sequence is TGTGCCAGCAGCCAAACAGGGCCTTCACCCCTCCACTTT. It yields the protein CASSQTGPSPLHF.

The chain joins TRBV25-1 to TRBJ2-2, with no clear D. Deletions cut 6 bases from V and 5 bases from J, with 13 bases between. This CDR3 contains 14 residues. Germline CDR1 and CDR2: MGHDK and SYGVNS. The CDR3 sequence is CASSVLVGTGELFF. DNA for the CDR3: TGTGCCAGCAGCGTCCTAGTGGGTACCGGGGAGCTGTTTTTT.